These 20 T cell receptor beta chains were sequenced from one sample in a study of T cell repertoires in cytomegalovirus infection. TCRdb independently ran MiXCR on the reads; one entry per CDR3 protein. The table has about 240,000 distinct CDR3 sequences, about 7% seen once. The specimen was PBMCs. The receptors were gathered from a human donor in good health (CMV status not recorded). Some clones in this sample may be carry-over from other donors' samples.

This clonotype was seen at least ten times. The chain is built from TRBV29-1 and TRBJ1-2; 8 positions agree with TRBD1. CDR1 and CDR2 from the germline V gene are SQVTM and ANQGSEA. The CDR3 has 16 residues. The ends lost 6 bases at V and 1 base at J; junction bases unmatched: 13. The CDR3, as DNA: TGCAGCGTCGAGTCGGCAGGGGGCTTATTTAACTATGGCTACACCTTC. Its protein is CSVESAGGLFNYGYTF.

This clonotype has ten or more counts. This rearrangement joins TRBV5-1 to TRBJ2-7, with D tentatively TRBD1 (7 bases). CDR3 length equals 16 residues. Germline V gene sequence: CDR1 SGHRS, CDR2 YFSETQ. Between the trimmed V and J ends, which lost 2 bases and 0 bases, there was a span of 15 bases. The CDR3 here is CASSFGLRDSSYEQYF. Written as DNA, the CDR3 is TGCGCCAGCAGCTTCGGGTTGCGGGACAGCTCCTACGAGCAGTACTTC.

This clonotype was observed many times. The gene calls are TRBV29-1 and TRBJ1-2; TRBD1 matches at 11 bases. The V gene end was trimmed by 6 bases and the J gene end by 8 bases; junction bases not matched to a gene: 5. Germline CDR1 and CDR2: SQVTM and ANQGSEA. The CDR3 covers 12 residues. CDR3 bases: TGCAGCGTCGCGGGACAGGGGGGAGGCTACACCTTC. Its translation is CSVAGQGGGYTF.

There are many counts of this clonotype. This chain connects TRBV30 to TRBJ1-1; the D gene is possibly TRBD1 (5 bases). Germline V gene lookup returns CDR1 GTSNPN and CDR2 SVGIG (reference sequence). V gave up 0 bases and J gave up 9 bases, with 11 bases separating them. The CDR3 sequence is 12 residues long. The CDR3 coding sequence is TGTGCCTGGAGTGTCAAGGGGAATAAAGCTTTCTTT. It codes for CAWSVKGNKAFF.

This clonotype turned up a few times. The chain combines TRBV14 with TRBJ2-3; no clear D. This CDR3 spans 19 amino acids. Germline V gives CDR1 SGHDN, CDR2 FVKESK. The V and J ends lost 0 bases and 2 bases respectively, with 21 bases between them. DNA for the CDR3: TGTGCCAGCAGCCAAGATAGGGTAATGGCGGCCAAATACACAGATACGCAGTATTTT. It is translated as CASSQDRVMAAKYTDTQYF.

In its sample, this clonotype was seen many times. The chain has TRBV14 and TRBJ1-1, with D uncertain. Germline CDR1 and CDR2: SGHDN and FVKESK. Trimming cost V 1 base and J 7 bases, with 7 bases left between them. The CDR3 runs to 12 residues. Written as DNA, the CDR3 is TGTGCCAGCAGCCAAGTCGGTGGTGAAGCTTTCTTT. It codes for CASSQVGGEAFF.

This clonotype was detected ten times or more. J is TRBJ1-4 and V is TRBV7-2; D is undetermined. This CDR3 spans 14 amino acids. V dropped 2 bases and J dropped 8 bases, with 12 bases sitting between them. CDR1 is SGHTA, CDR2 FQGNSA, per germline. CDR3 sequence (DNA): TGTGCCAGCAGCTTATTACTTCAGACCGAAAAACTGTTTTTT. The encoded protein is CASSLLLQTEKLFF. Complete variable domain (other parts from reference TRBV7-2 and TRBJ1-4): GAGVSQSPSNKVTEKGKDVELRCDPISGHTALYWYRQSLGQGLEFLIYFQGNSAPDKSGLPSDRFSAERTGGSVSTLTIQRTQQEDSAVYLCASSLLLQTEKLFFGSGTQLSVL.

This clonotype was counted many times. The gene calls are TRBV4-3 and TRBJ1-6; TRBD1 aligns across 8 bases. The CDR3 has 16 residues. Trimming removed 1 base from V and 4 bases from J; junction bases left unmatched: 3. CDR1 LGHNA and CDR2 YSLEER come from the germline V gene. CDR3 sequence: CASSQADRGYNSPLHF. The CDR3 DNA reads as TGCGCCAGCAGCCAAGCCGACAGGGGTTATAATTCACCCCTCCACTTT.

Many counts were recorded for this clonotype. The chain is built from TRBV15 and TRBJ2-5; D is perhaps TRBD2 (5 bases). V dropped 1 base and J dropped 5 bases, with 11 bases sitting between them. The CDR3 length is 14 residues. Germline V lookup: CDR1 LNHNV, CDR2 YYDKDF (reference sequence). CDR3: CATSRAEGTETQYF. The CDR3 region has the DNA TGTGCCACCAGCAGAGCAGAGGGTACCGAGACCCAGTACTTC.

This clonotype was picked up many times. The chain combines TRBV28 with TRBJ2-1, with 10 bases aligning to TRBD2. The CDR3 loop spans 16 amino acids. Trimming cost V 3 bases and J 3 bases; bases outside gene matches: 5. Germline CDR1 reads MDHEN; CDR2 reads SYDVKM. The chain's CDR3 is CASSFTASGGYNEQFF. The CDR3 region has the DNA TGTGCCAGCAGTTTCACTGCTAGCGGGGGCTACAATGAGCAGTTCTTC.

The chain has TRBV6-2 or TRBV6-3 and TRBJ2-7; 9 bases align to TRBD1. Germline V CDR1 and CDR2: MNHEY, SVGEGT. The CDR3 is 16 amino acids. V was pared by 4 bases and J by 5 bases, with 12 bases of the junction left unmatched. CDR3 in amino acids: CASSSDRGRSADEQYF. DNA of the CDR3: TGTGCCAGCAGTTCGGACAGGGGACGATCTGCGGACGAGCAGTACTTC.

The V gene is TRBV5-1, the J gene TRBJ2-1; D gene ambiguous. The V gene's germline CDR1 is SGHRS and CDR2 YFSETQ. The CDR3 consists of 15 residues. V lost 5 bases, J lost 13 bases, and 25 bases lay in between. The CDR3 spells CASRVGDGGWDRQFF. The CDR3 coding sequence is TGCGCCAGCAGGGTTGGTGACGGTGGTTGGGATCGTCAGTTCTTC.

This clonotype showed up many times. The chain carries TRBV12-3 or TRBV12-4 and TRBJ1-2, with TRBD1 matching 9 bases. This CDR3 region has 13 residues. The ends lost 4 bases at V and 8 bases at J; junction bases unmatched: 5. This chain's CDR3 is CASSSGQGEGYTF. CDR3 coding DNA: TGTGCCAGCAGTTCGGGACAGGGTGAGGGCTACACCTTC.

V is TRBV4-3 and J is TRBJ1-1; no definite D call. The CDR3 has 14 amino acids. The V gene's germline CDR1 is LGHNA and CDR2 YSLEER. The V and J ends lost 2 bases and 7 bases respectively, with 14 bases between them. For the CDR3, the DNA is TGCGCCAGCAGCCAAATAGAGTGGAAAGGTGAAGCTTTCTTT. Encoded protein: CASSQIEWKGEAFF.

This clonotype was detected ten times or more. The chain recombines TRBV7-8 with TRBJ1-2; 8 bases match TRBD1. CDR1 and CDR2 from the germline V gene are SGHVS and FQNEAQ. This CDR3 is 17 amino acids long. V gave up 0 bases and J gave up 6 bases; unmatched junction bases: 12. CDR3: CASSLAPHGQGRDGYTF. The CDR3 DNA reads TGTGCCAGCAGCTTAGCGCCCCACGGACAGGGCCGGGATGGCTACACCTTC.

Ten or more counts support this clonotype. V gene TRBV14 combines with J gene TRBJ1-1; tentative D call: TRBD1 (5 bases). V lost 4 bases and J lost 6, with 15 bases in between. Per the germline V gene, CDR1 is SGHDN and CDR2 is FVKESK. The CDR3 spans 14 residues. The CDR3 spells CASSLLSGASEAFF. CDR3 sequence (DNA): TGTGCCAGCAGCCTTCTATCCGGGGCGTCTGAAGCTTTCTTT.

In this sample, this clonotype turned up many times. DNA of the CDR3: TGTGCCAGCAGCTCTTCGACAGGGAAGGGCACCGGGGAGCTGTTTTTT. Its protein product is CASSSSTGKGTGELFF. This sequence joins TRBV7-3 and TRBJ2-2; 7 bases align to TRBD1. The CDR3 length is 16 residues. V shed 4 bases, J shed 4 bases, and the junction held 9 bases outside the gene matches. From germline, CDR1 is SGHTA and CDR2 FQGTGA.

The sample holds many counts of this clonotype. This rearrangement joins TRBV7-2 to TRBJ2-1; a weak D match, TRBD1 (6 bases). CDR3 size: 17 residues. The V gene lost 2 bases and the J gene lost 0 bases, with 14 bases spanning the gap. Germline V gene data show CDR1 as SGHTA and CDR2 as FQGNSA. CDR3 sequence reads: CASSLFYREASYNEQFF. CDR3 DNA sequence: TGTGCCAGCAGCTTATTTTACAGGGAAGCCTCCTACAATGAGCAGTTCTTC.

The CDR3 sequence: CASSLARWGNQPQHF. The CDR3 nucleotides are TGTGCCAGCAGTTTAGCGCGTTGGGGGAATCAGCCCCAGCATTTT. V and J are TRBV12-3 or TRBV12-4 and TRBJ1-5, with a weak D call TRBD1 (5 bases). V shed 0 bases and J shed 4 bases, with 10 bases lying between them. The CDR3 has 15 residues.

The sample holds many counts of this clonotype. The chain has TRBV6-2 or TRBV6-3 and TRBJ1-5; D is ambiguous. Trimming pared 2 bases from V and 7 bases from J, leaving 6 bases between. Germline CDR1 is MNHEY and CDR2 is SVGEGT. The CDR3 loop spans 12 amino acids. This CDR3 is CASSYPRQPQHF. The DNA for the CDR3 is TGTGCCAGCAGTTACCCGAGGCAGCCCCAGCATTTT.